One and the same sample provided the 24 T cell receptor beta chains below, sequenced in a study of T cells in pancreatic ductal adenocarcinoma. No neoadjuvant therapy was given to the selected pancreatic ductal adenocarcinoma patients before their surgery. Profiling relied on immunoSEQ multiplex PCR, and the TCRdb table lists in-frame clones only, not all of them. The data show roughly 100,000 clones, roughly 95% seen once. Sequencing input: PBMCs. The receptors come from a human donor with pancreatic ductal adenocarcinoma.

This clone was seen only once. The chain joins TRBV18 to TRBJ2-5; 7 bases agree with TRBD1. The CDR3 has 13 amino acids. V was pared by 4 bases and J by 5 bases, with 4 bases of the junction left unmatched. Per germline, CDR1 KGHSH and CDR2 LQKENI. This CDR3 is CASSQTGYETQYF. CDR3 sequence (DNA): TGTGCCAGCTCACAGACAGGGTATGAGACCCAGTACTTC.

The chain joins TRBV18 to TRBJ2-7, with 7 bases lining up with TRBD2. Germline V CDR1 and CDR2: KGHSH, LQKENI. The CDR3 sequence is 17 residues long. The ends lost 8 bases at V and 5 bases at J; junction bases unmatched: 21. CDR3 in amino acids: CASAPGIAGLDRHEQYF. For the CDR3, the DNA is TGTGCCAGCGCTCCCGGTATAGCGGGCCTTGATCGACACGAGCAGTACTTC.

This chain uses TRBV30 with TRBJ1-4; 7 positions match TRBD1. The CDR3 sequence is 13 residues long. CDR1 is GTSNPN and CDR2 is SVGIG in the germline V gene (reference sequence). The trim removed 2 bases at V and 6 bases at J, leaving 3 bases unmatched. CDR3 region: CAWSKGADEKLFF. CDR3 coding DNA: TGTGCCTGGAGTAAGGGGGCGGATGAAAAACTGTTTTTT.

The gene calls are TRBV27 and TRBJ2-3; 7 nucleotides line up with TRBD2. The CDR3 totals 12 residues. Germline V CDR1 and CDR2: MNHEY, SMNVEV (reference sequence). V was pared by 7 bases and J by 4 bases, with 2 bases of the junction left unmatched. CDR3 DNA sequence: TGTGCCAGCAATGGGGGGGCAGATACGCAGTATTTT. This sequence encodes CASNGGADTQYF.

The chain employs TRBV4-2 and TRBJ2-3; D is ambiguous. Trimming left V 0 bases short and J 8 bases short, with 12 bases between. CDR1 LGHNA and CDR2 YNFKEQ come from the germline V gene. This CDR3 region has 14 residues. This chain's CDR3 is CASSQDGQSRTQYF. CDR3 nucleotides: TGTGCCAGCAGCCAAGATGGGCAGTCTCGTACGCAGTATTTT.

The rearrangement joins TRBV5-4 to TRBJ2-7; no reliable D call. CDR1 is SGHNT, CDR2 YYREEE, per germline (reference sequence). This CDR3 region has 11 residues. Trimming took 7 bases from V and 7 from J, leaving 12 bases between them. DNA for the CDR3: TGTGCCAGCGATGGCCCCCGTGAGCAGTACTTC. Protein sequence: CASDGPREQYF.

This sequence joins TRBV6-1 and TRBJ2-5; no clear D. Trimming removed 6 bases from V and 1 base from J, with 9 bases in between. The CDR3 runs 13 residues. The germline gives CDR1 MNHNS, CDR2 SASEGT. The CDR3 coding sequence is TGTGCCAGCAGGATGAGTACCCAAGAGACCCAGTACTTC. It encodes CASRMSTQETQYF.

The chain employs TRBV29-1 and TRBJ2-1; no definite D call. The CDR3 runs to 14 residues. The V and J ends lost 3 bases and 4 bases respectively, with 13 bases between them. The V gene's germline CDR1 is SQVTM and CDR2 ANQGSEA. In DNA form, the CDR3 reads TGCAGCGTTGAGTCCGTCCCGTTGTACAATGAGCAGTTCTTC. This codes for CSVESVPLYNEQFF.

The J gene is TRBJ1-2, the V gene TRBV9, with 7 nucleotides matching TRBD1. This CDR3 has 14 residues. Losses at the gene ends were 4 bases for V and 5 bases for J; bases not matched to a gene: 8. Per germline, CDR1 SGDLS and CDR2 YYNGEE. DNA of the CDR3: TGTGCCAGCAGCCCAAACGACAGGGCTTATGGCTACACCTTC. The encoded protein is CASSPNDRAYGYTF.

J is TRBJ2-5 and V is TRBV7-2, with D perhaps TRBD2 (6 bases). The germline V gene encodes CDR1 SGHTA and CDR2 FQGNSA. The V gene lost 9 bases and the J gene lost 2 bases, with 13 bases spanning the gap. CDR3 length: 13 residues. CDR3 in DNA: TGTGCCAGTCGGAGGGGCAGGCAAGAGACCCAGTACTTC. It specifies CASRRGRQETQYF.

The genes are TRBV2 and TRBJ2-3; 8 bases align to TRBD2. Germline assignment: CDR1 SNHLY and CDR2 FYNNEI. This CDR3 contains 15 residues. With 7 bases clipped from V and 2 bases from J, the junction kept 8 bases outside the gene matches. CDR3 DNA sequence: TGTGCCAGCACTGATTCTAGCGGGTACACAGATACGCAGTATTTT. It encodes CASTDSSGYTDTQYF. Full variable domain (missing parts from reference TRBV2 and TRBJ2-3): EPEVTQTPSHQVTQMGQEVILRCVPISNHLYFYWYRQILGQKVEFLVSFYNNEISEKSEIFDDQFSVERPDGSNFTLKIRSTKLEDSAMYFCASTDSSGYTDTQYFGPGTRLTVL.

The chain employs TRBV19 and TRBJ2-5; possible D gene TRBD1, 6 bases. Deletions cut 5 bases from V and 5 bases from J, with 15 bases between. Looked up from germline, CDR1 is LNHDA and CDR2 is SQIVND (reference sequence). The CDR3 covers 14 residues. The CDR3 spells CASSPHGQWETQYF. As DNA, the CDR3 is TGTGCCAGTAGTCCTCATGGACAGTGGGAGACCCAGTACTTC.

The chain has TRBV7-3 and TRBJ2-1; perhaps TRBD1 as D (6 bases). The germline V gene encodes CDR1 SGHTA and CDR2 FQGTGA. V was cut by 5 bases and J by 5 bases, with 10 bases left in between. CDR3 length: 13 amino acids. CDR3 sequence reads: CASSQGQNNEQFF. The CDR3 coding sequence is TGTGCCAGCAGCCAGGGGCAGAACAATGAGCAGTTCTTC.

Turning to this clone: At the DNA level, this CDR3 is encoded by other sequences in the same sample as well. The V call is TRBV7-3, the J call TRBJ2-1; D is unresolved. CDR1 and CDR2 from the germline V gene are SGHTA and FQGTGA. Trimming stripped 2 bases from V and 0 bases from J, with 8 bases between. This CDR3 spans 15 amino acids. The CDR3 loop is CASSLDRSSYNEQFF. CDR3 bases: TGTGCCAGCAGCTTAGATCGGAGCTCCTACAATGAGCAGTTCTTC.

The rearrangement uses TRBV5-1 and TRBJ2-2; TRBD1 agrees at 7 bases. The germline CDR1 and CDR2 sequences are SGHRS and YFSETQ. V gave up 7 bases and J gave up 4 bases; unmatched junction bases: 7. This CDR3 region has 14 residues. The CDR3 nucleotides read TGCGCCAGCCGCGCACAGGGGACCACCGGGGAGCTGTTTTTT. Translation: CASRAQGTTGELFF.

V is TRBV28 and J is TRBJ2-7; D is unclear. Germline CDR1 and CDR2: MDHEN and SYDVKM. The CDR3 runs to 10 residues. V was trimmed by 5 bases and J by 12 bases, leaving 11 bases between them. For the CDR3, the DNA is TGTGCCAGCAGTAAAGTAGCACGGTACTTC. It codes for CASSKVARYF.

This chain links TRBV11-1 with TRBJ2-1, with D possibly matching TRBD2 (5 bases). There are 15 residues in the CDR3. Deletions cut 5 bases from V and 0 bases from J, with 11 bases between. Per germline, CDR1 SGHAT and CDR2 FQDESV (reference sequence). The CDR3 region is CASSRGGSSYNEQFF. The CDR3 DNA follows: TGTGCCAGCAGCCGAGGAGGAAGCTCCTACAATGAGCAGTTCTTC.

J is TRBJ2-5 and V is TRBV5-6; maybe TRBD2 (5 bases). This CDR3 comprises 12 residues. The V gene's germline CDR1 is SGHDT and CDR2 YYEEEE. V dropped 4 bases and J dropped 7 bases, with 11 bases sitting between them. CDR3 bases: TGTGCCAGCAGCCAGGACTGGGGGACCCAGTACTTC. Protein sequence: CASSQDWGTQYF. The variable domain in full, with the rest retrieved from reference TRBV5-6 and TRBJ2-5, is DAGVTQSPTHLIKTRGQQVTLRCSPKSGHDTVSWYQQALGQGPQFIFQYYEEEERQRGNFPDRFSGHQFPNYSSELNVNALLLGDSALYLCASSQDWGTQYFGPGTRLLVL.

J is TRBJ2-2 and V is TRBV18; 8 positions match TRBD1. CDR1 is KGHSH, CDR2 LQKENI, per germline. The trim removed 3 bases at V and 4 bases at J, leaving 4 bases unmatched. The CDR3 has 15 residues. The CDR3 sequence is CASSPGQEVTGELFF. CDR3 bases: TGTGCCAGCTCACCGGGACAGGAAGTCACCGGGGAGCTGTTTTTT.

The rearrangement links TRBV2 to TRBJ2-5, with D hard to call. Germline loops: CDR1 SNHLY, CDR2 FYNNEI. The V end was cut by 4 bases, the J end by 1 base, with 10 bases between. This CDR3 contains 14 residues. CDR3 nucleotide sequence: TGTGCCAGCAGTGCCCGACTTGGCCAAGAGACCCAGTACTTC. Protein: CASSARLGQETQYF. The full variable domain, in which reference TRBV2 and TRBJ2-5 provide the parts outside the CDR3, is EPEVTQTPSHQVTQMGQEVILRCVPISNHLYFYWYRQILGQKVEFLVSFYNNEISEKSEIFDDQFSVERPDGSNFTLKIRSTKLEDSAMYFCASSARLGQETQYFGPGTRLLVL.

V is TRBV29-1 and J is TRBJ1-2; 10 bases fit TRBD1. CDR1 is SQVTM and CDR2 is ANQGSEA in the germline V gene. The length of the CDR3 is 18 residues. J gave up 0 bases and V 3 bases, and 13 bases lay outside the gene matches. CDR3 protein: CSVDRWDRGAFSNYGYTF. CDR3 nucleotides: TGCAGCGTTGACAGATGGGACAGGGGCGCATTCTCTAACTATGGCTACACCTTC.

The V and J genes are TRBV4-3 and TRBJ1-4; D gene uncertain. With 0 bases removed from V and 0 bases from J, the gap between germline ends came to 11 bases. CDR1 and CDR2 from the germline V gene are LGHNA and YSLEER. There are 17 residues in the CDR3. CDR3 sequence: CASSQDWWAATNEKLFF. The CDR3 region has the DNA TGCGCCAGCAGCCAAGATTGGTGGGCAGCAACTAATGAAAAACTGTTTTTT.

V usage is TRBV6-5 and J usage is TRBJ1-5, with D hard to call. The germline V gene has CDR1 MNHEY and CDR2 SVGAGI. The CDR3 has 13 amino acids. V was shortened by 2 bases and J by 5 bases, with 7 bases between the two germline ends. The CDR3 sequence is CASSYASDQPQHF. In DNA, the CDR3 is TGTGCCAGCAGTTACGCGTCGGATCAGCCCCAGCATTTT.

V is TRBV5-6 and J is TRBJ2-3; 8 bases line up with TRBD2. This CDR3 contains 15 residues. V dropped 5 bases and J dropped 4; count of bases not matched to a gene: 9. Germline V gene sequence: CDR1 SGHDT, CDR2 YYEEEE. In DNA, the CDR3 is TGTGCCAGCAGGGCTAGCGGGCTTAGGGCAGATACGCAGTATTTT. Translated, it gives CASRASGLRADTQYF.